This T cell receptor (beta chain) was identified during a study of PD-1 blockade in classical Hodgkin lymphoma. The V gene end was trimmed by 2 bases and the J gene end by 4 bases; junction bases not matched to a gene: 5. The V gene's germline CDR1 is LGHNA and CDR2 YSLEER. The CDR3 covers 15 residues. Produced via immunoSEQ multiplex PCR; TCRdb's table is partial and in-frame only. The sample contains tens of thousands of clones, 90% of which appear only once. Time point described: cycle 4 day 1 (C4D1), after six to seven weeks of nivolumab. Every one of the patients relapsed after autologous stem cell transplantation (brentuximab vedotin exposure was variable).

This rearrangement joins TRBV4-3 to TRBJ2-7, with TRBD1 matching over 10 bases. This material consisted of peripheral blood mononuclear cells (PBMCs), taken before the fourth cycle of nivolumab. The TCR sequence derives from a human donor with classical Hodgkin lymphoma. In DNA, the CDR3 is TGCGCCAGCAGCCAACCGGGACAGGGGATTTACGAGCAGTACTTC. It yields the protein CASSQPGQGIYEQYF.